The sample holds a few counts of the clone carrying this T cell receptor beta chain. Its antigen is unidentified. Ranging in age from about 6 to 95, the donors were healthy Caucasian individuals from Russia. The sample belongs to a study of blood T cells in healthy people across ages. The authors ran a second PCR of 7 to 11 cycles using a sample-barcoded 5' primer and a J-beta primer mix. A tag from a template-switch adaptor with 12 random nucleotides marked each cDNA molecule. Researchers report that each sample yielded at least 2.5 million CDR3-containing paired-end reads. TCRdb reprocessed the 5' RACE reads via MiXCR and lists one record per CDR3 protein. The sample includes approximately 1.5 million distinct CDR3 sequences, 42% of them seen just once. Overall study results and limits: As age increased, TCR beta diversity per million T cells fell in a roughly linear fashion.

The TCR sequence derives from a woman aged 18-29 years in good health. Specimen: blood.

The CDR3 here is CASSPPSRQETQYF. The CDR3 bases are TGTGCCAGCTCACCACCGAGTCGCCAAGAGACCCAGTACTTC. The chain employs TRBV18 and TRBJ2-5, with D uncertain. CDR1 is KGHSH and CDR2 is LQKENI in the germline V gene. Between the trimmed V and J ends, which lost 0 bases and 1 base, there was a span of 6 bases. The CDR3 extends over 14 amino acids.